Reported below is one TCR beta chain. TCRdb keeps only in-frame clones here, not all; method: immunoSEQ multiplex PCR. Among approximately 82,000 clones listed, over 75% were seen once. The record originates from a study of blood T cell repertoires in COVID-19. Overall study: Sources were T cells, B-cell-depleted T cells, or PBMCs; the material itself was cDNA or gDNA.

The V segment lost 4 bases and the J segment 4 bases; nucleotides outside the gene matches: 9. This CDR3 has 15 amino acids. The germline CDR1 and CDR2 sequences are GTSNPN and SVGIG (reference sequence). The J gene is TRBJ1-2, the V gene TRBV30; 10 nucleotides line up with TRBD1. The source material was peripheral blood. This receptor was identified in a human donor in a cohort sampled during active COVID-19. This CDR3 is CAWTGQGIRGYGYTF. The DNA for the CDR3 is TGTGCCTGGACGGGACAGGGGATCCGGGGCTATGGCTACACCTTC.